These 13 T cell receptor beta chains were sequenced from one sample in a study of blood T cell repertoires in COVID-19. Using immunoSEQ multiplex PCR, the repertoire was profiled, and TCRdb retains in-frame clones only, with some absent. The table records 200,000 or so clones, 89% of them present only once. Sequenced input: PBMCs or T cells enriched from blood (not recorded which). These receptor sequences come from a woman aged 35 to 49 with acute COVID-19.

DNA for the CDR3: TGCAGCGTTGAAGCGGGACTAGCGGGAGGGCCCGTCACAGATACGCAGTATTTT. It is translated as CSVEAGLAGGPVTDTQYF. This chain links TRBV29-1 with TRBJ2-3, with 16 bases matching TRBD2. The germline V gene encodes CDR1 SQVTM and CDR2 ANQGSEA. J gave up 2 bases and V 1 base, and 6 bases lay outside the gene matches. This CDR3 is built from 18 residues.

This clone has a single count. The chain recombines TRBV6-5 with TRBJ2-3; TRBD2 matches 8 bases. Looked up from germline, CDR1 is MNHEY and CDR2 is SVGAGI. Losses at the gene ends were 6 bases for V and 4 bases for J; bases not matched to a gene: 9. This CDR3 is built from 15 residues. The DNA of the CDR3 is TGTGCCAGCAGCACAAGAGCGGGAGAGGCAGATACGCAGTATTTT. Translation: CASSTRAGEADTQYF.

The chain joins TRBV4-1 to TRBJ1-1; the match to TRBD1 covers 8 bases. The V gene end was trimmed by 2 bases and the J gene end by 0 bases; junction bases not matched to a gene: 5. The germline gives CDR1 MGHRA, CDR2 YSYEKL. CDR3 length: 16 residues. As DNA, the CDR3 is TGCGCCAGCAGCCAACCCGACAGGGGAATGAACACTGAAGCTTTCTTT. This translates into CASSQPDRGMNTEAFF.

CDR3 sequence (DNA): TGTGCCAGTAGGGGGCTGAGCGTCGGGGAGCTGTTTTTT. Its translation is CASRGLSVGELFF. The genes are TRBV19 and TRBJ2-2, with D possibly matching TRBD1 (5 bases). Trimming pared 6 bases from V and 7 bases from J, leaving 12 bases between. Germline-derived CDR1 and CDR2 are LNHDA and SQIVND (reference sequence). The CDR3 is made up of 13 amino acids.

The V gene is TRBV11-2, the J gene TRBJ2-7; 7 nucleotides agree with TRBD2. V shed 7 bases, J shed 3 bases, and the junction held 9 bases outside the gene matches. Germline CDR1 reads SGHAT; CDR2 reads FQNNGV. The CDR3 extends over 14 amino acids. CDR3 loop: CASTPPSGVYEQYF. The CDR3 DNA reads as TGTGCCAGCACCCCCCCCAGCGGGGTCTACGAGCAGTACTTC.

The V call is TRBV5-1, the J call TRBJ2-3; 14 bases match TRBD2. Germline CDR1 SGHRS, CDR2 YFSETQ. With 4 bases clipped from V and 4 bases from J, the junction kept 5 bases outside the gene matches. The CDR3 extends over 16 amino acids. In DNA, the CDR3 is TGCGCCAGCAGCCTGGGACTAGCGGGAGCGGCAGATACGCAGTATTTT. This gives the protein CASSLGLAGAADTQYF.

This clone was seen only a few times. This rearrangement joins TRBV3-1 (or the pseudogene TRBV3-2) to TRBJ1-3; 8 bases are a match to TRBD1. V lost 4 bases and J lost 4; bases outside the gene matches: 6. CDR1 is LGHDT and CDR2 is YNNKEL in the germline V gene (reference sequence). This CDR3 contains 15 residues. The chain's CDR3 is CASSPPQGAGNTIYF. CDR3 in DNA: TGTGCCAGCAGCCCTCCTCAGGGGGCCGGAAACACCATATATTTT.

The rearrangement links TRBV2 to TRBJ2-2; D not resolved. Germline loops: CDR1 SNHLY, CDR2 FYNNEI. The CDR3 has 15 amino acids. V lost 10 bases, J lost 2 bases, and 17 bases lay in between. The CDR3 here is CAISKPGDNTGELFF. CDR3 bases: TGTGCCATCTCGAAGCCGGGTGATAACACCGGGGAGCTGTTTTTT.

The CDR3 loop reads CASSSPSRGTSGNTIYF. The CDR3 DNA reads TGTGCCAGCAGCTCCCCGTCGCGGGGGACCTCTGGAAACACCATATATTTT. The chain couples TRBV7-9 to TRBJ1-3, with D perhaps matching TRBD1 (5 bases). Germline CDR1 reads SEHNR; CDR2 reads FQNEAQ (reference sequence). Trimming took 4 bases from V and 0 from J, leaving 16 bases between them. The CDR3 runs to 17 residues.

This clone was found once. V is TRBV3-1 (or the pseudogene TRBV3-2) and J is TRBJ2-7, with TRBD2 matching 11 bases. V shed 1 base, J shed 2 bases, and the junction held 4 bases outside the gene matches. This CDR3 contains 16 residues. Germline V gives CDR1 LGHDT, CDR2 YNNKEL (reference sequence). The CDR3 protein is CASSQGTSGLTYEQYF. CDR3 DNA: TGTGCCAGCAGCCAAGGGACTAGCGGGTTGACCTACGAGCAGTACTTC.

The chain uses TRBV14 and TRBJ2-1; D is ambiguous. With 4 bases removed from V and 3 bases from J, the gap between germline ends came to 10 bases. Germline V gene data show CDR1 as SGHDN and CDR2 as FVKESK. This CDR3 region has 14 residues. The CDR3 nucleotides read TGTGCCAGCAGCCCCAATTTCGGCTACAATGAGCAGTTCTTC. Translated, it gives CASSPNFGYNEQFF.

This sequence joins TRBV6-4 and TRBJ2-1, with 7 bases identical to TRBD1. Trimming cost V 1 base and J 10 bases; bases outside gene matches: 10. The CDR3 spans 15 residues. Germline loops: CDR1 MRHNA, CDR2 SNTAGT. The CDR3 DNA is TGTGCCAGCAGTGACTACGGACAGGATCTCAGAGAGCAGTTCTTC. Its translation: CASSDYGQDLREQFF.

The chain employs TRBV27 and TRBJ2-1; TRBD2 matches 11 bases. The CDR3 has 17 residues. CDR1 and CDR2 (germline): MNHEY, SMNVEV (reference sequence). The V gene end was trimmed by 8 bases and the J gene end by 8 bases; junction bases not matched to a gene: 17. The CDR3 DNA follows: TGTGCCAGCCATCTACTAGCGGGTAGCGGGAGGGGGGATGAGCAGTTCTTC. Encoded protein: CASHLLAGSGRGDEQFF.